This paragraph reports one T cell receptor beta chain. The target antigen is unknown. The V end lost 4 bases, the J end lost 5 bases, and 11 bases lay between the germline ends. Germline CDR1 SGHRS, CDR2 YFSETQ. The CDR3 totals 13 residues. Some clones are missing from TCRdb's copy, which holds only in-frame ones; the method was immunoSEQ multiplex PCR. The table has 2.3 million or so clones, over 90% seen once. A CD45RA+ naive subset and a CD45RA-negative memory subset were split from CD4+ cells. These data belong to a study of shared clonotypes between healthy human individuals. On the study more broadly: Researchers assigned three CD4 naive, three CD4 memory, two CD8 naive and one CD8 memory plate to each donor. Whole-study results and caveats: The study generally estimated greater richness for naive than memory subsets.

This TCR came from a young man in good health. Some clones in this sample may be carry-over from other donors' samples. The sequencing sample was made of naive CD4+ T cells from PBMCs. Sample subset: CD45RA+ positively selected. This chain uses TRBV5-1 with TRBJ2-3; tentative D call: TRBD2 (5 bases). DNA for the CDR3: TGCGCCAGCAGCCCGGGGTCGAGAGATACGCAGTATTTT. Translating gives CASSPGSRDTQYF. The variable domain in full, completed from reference TRBV5-1 and TRBJ2-3, reads KAGVTQTPRYLIKTRGQQVTLSCSPISGHRSVSWYQQTPGQGLQFLFEYFSETQRNKGNFPGRFSGRQFSNSRSEMNVSTLELGDSALYLCASSPGSRDTQYFGPGTRLTVL.